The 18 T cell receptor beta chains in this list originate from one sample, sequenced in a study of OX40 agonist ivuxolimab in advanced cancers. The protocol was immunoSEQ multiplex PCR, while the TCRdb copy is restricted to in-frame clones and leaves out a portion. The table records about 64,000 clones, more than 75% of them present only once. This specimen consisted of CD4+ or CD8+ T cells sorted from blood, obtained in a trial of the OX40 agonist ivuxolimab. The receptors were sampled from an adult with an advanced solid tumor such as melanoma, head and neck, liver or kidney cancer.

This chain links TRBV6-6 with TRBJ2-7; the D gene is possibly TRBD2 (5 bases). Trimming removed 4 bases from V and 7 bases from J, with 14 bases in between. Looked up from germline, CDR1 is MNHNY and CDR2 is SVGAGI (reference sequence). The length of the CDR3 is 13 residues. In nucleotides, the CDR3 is TGTGCCAGCAGTTTAGGAGGTACGCGGGAGCAGTACTTC. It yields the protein CASSLGGTREQYF.

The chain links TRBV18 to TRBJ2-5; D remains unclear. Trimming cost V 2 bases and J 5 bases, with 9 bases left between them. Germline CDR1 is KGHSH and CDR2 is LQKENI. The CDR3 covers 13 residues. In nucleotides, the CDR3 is TGTGCCAGCTCACCAGCAGTGGTGGAGACCCAGTACTTC. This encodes CASSPAVVETQYF.

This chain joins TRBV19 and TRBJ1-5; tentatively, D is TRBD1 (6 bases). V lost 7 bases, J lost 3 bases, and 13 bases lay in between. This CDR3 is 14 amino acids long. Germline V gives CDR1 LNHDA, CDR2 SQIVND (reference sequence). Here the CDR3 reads CASNRQEFNQPQHF. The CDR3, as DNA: TGTGCCAGTAATCGACAGGAGTTCAATCAGCCCCAGCATTTT.

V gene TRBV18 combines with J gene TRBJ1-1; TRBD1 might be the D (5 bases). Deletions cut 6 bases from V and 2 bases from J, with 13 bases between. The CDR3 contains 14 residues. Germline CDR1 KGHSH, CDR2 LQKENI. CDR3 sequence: CASSLDRTNTEAFF. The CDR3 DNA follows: TGTGCCAGCTCCTTAGACAGAACTAACACTGAAGCTTTCTTT.

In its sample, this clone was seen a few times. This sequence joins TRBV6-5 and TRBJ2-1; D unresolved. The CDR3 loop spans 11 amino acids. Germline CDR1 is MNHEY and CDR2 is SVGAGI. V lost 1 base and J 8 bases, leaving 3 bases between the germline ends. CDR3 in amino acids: CASSYLYEQFF. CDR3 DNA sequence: TGTGCCAGCAGTTACTTGTATGAGCAGTTCTTC.

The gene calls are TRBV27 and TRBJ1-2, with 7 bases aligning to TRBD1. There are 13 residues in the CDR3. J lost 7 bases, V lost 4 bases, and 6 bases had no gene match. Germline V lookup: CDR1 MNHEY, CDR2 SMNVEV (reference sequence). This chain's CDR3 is CASSSTGVAGYTF. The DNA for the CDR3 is TGTGCCAGCAGTTCAACAGGGGTTGCTGGCTACACCTTC.

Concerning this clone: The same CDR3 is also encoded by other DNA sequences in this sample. The CDR3 region is CASSQDTGGHSYGYTF. CDR3 nucleotides: TGCGCCAGCAGCCAAGATACGGGGGGCCATTCCTATGGCTACACCTTC. The chain recombines TRBV4-3 with TRBJ1-2, with a possible D match to TRBD1 (6 bases). Trimming removed 0 bases at V and 4 bases at J, with 15 bases between. CDR1 and CDR2 (germline): LGHNA, YSLEER. CDR3 length equals 16 residues.

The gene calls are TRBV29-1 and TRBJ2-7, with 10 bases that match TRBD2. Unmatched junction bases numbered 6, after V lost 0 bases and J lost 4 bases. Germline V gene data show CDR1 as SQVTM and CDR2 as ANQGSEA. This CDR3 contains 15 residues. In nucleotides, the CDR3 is TGCAGCGTTGAAGATTTAACTAGCGGGATTTACGAGCAGTACTTC. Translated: CSVEDLTSGIYEQYF.

The CDR3 DNA follows: TGTGCCAGCAGCTTCAGGCCCCATCGTACTTCACCCCTCCACTTT. Protein sequence: CASSFRPHRTSPLHF. The rearrangement joins TRBV7-7 to TRBJ1-6; no reliable D call. The CDR3 runs 15 residues. The V gene's germline CDR1 is SSHAT and CDR2 FNYEAQ (reference sequence). V shed 3 bases and J shed 9 bases, with 15 bases lying between them.

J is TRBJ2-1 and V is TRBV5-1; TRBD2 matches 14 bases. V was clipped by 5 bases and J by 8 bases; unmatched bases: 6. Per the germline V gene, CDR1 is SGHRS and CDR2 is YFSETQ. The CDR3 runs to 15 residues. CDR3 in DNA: TGCGCCAGCAGGCCCGGACTAGCGGGAGGTGATGAGCAGTTCTTC. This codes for CASRPGLAGGDEQFF. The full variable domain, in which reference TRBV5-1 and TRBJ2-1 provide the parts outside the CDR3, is KAGVTQTPRYLIKTRGQQVTLSCSPISGHRSVSWYQQTPGQGLQFLFEYFSETQRNKGNFPGRFSGRQFSNSRSEMNVSTLELGDSALYLCASRPGLAGGDEQFFGPGTRLTVL.

CDR3 residues: CAIGRDRAREQYF. For the CDR3, the DNA is TGTGCCATCGGCCGGGACAGGGCCCGCGAGCAGTACTTC. This chain joins TRBV10-3 and TRBJ2-7, with TRBD1 matching 9 bases. Germline V CDR1 and CDR2: ENHRY, SYGVKD. With 8 bases clipped from V and 6 bases from J, the junction kept 8 bases outside the gene matches. The CDR3 sequence is 13 residues long.

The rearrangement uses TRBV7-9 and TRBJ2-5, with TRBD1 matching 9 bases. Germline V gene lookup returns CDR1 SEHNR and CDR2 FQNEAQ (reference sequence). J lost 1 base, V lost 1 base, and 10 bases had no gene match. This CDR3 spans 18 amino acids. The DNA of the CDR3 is TGTGCCAGCAGCTTAGGGTCTGGGGGACAGGGTGCCCAAGAGACCCAGTACTTC. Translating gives CASSLGSGGQGAQETQYF.

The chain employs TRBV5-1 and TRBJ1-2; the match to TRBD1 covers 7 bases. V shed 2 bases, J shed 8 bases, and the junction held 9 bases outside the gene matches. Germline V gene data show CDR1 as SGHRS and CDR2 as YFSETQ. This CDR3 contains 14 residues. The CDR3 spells CASSLQGSREGYTF. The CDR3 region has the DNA TGCGCCAGCAGCTTACAGGGGAGTCGGGAGGGCTACACCTTC.

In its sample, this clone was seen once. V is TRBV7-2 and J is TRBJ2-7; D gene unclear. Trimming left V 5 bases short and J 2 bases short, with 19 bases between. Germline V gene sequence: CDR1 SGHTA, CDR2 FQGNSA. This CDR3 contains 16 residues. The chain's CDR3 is CASSLLQRQPPYEQYF. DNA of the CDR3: TGTGCCAGCAGCCTTCTCCAGAGGCAGCCGCCCTACGAGCAGTACTTC.

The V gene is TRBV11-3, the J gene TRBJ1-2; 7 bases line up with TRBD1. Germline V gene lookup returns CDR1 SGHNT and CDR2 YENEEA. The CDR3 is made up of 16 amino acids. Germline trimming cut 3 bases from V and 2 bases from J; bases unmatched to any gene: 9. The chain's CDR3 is CASSFRPGQKNYGYTF. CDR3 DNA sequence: TGTGCCAGCAGCTTCCGTCCGGGACAGAAAAACTATGGCTACACCTTC.

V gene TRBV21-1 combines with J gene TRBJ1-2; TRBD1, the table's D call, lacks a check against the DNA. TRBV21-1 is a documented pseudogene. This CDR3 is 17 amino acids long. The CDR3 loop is CASSNHTRDSENYGYTF. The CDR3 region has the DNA TGTGCCAGCAGCAACCATACCCGGGACAGCGAAAACTATGGCTACACCTTC.

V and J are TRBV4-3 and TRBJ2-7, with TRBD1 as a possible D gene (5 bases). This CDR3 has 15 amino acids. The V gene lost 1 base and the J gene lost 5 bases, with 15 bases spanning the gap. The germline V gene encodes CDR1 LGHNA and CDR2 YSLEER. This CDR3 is CASSQVAGLFHEQYF. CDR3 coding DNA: TGCGCCAGCAGCCAAGTGGCAGGGTTGTTCCACGAGCAGTACTTC.

CDR3 amino acids: CASSVDQGLVYEQYF. The CDR3 nucleotides are TGTGCCAGCAGCGTAGACCAGGGGTTGGTCTACGAGCAGTACTTC. This chain joins TRBV9 and TRBJ2-5; maybe TRBD1 (6 bases). The DNA end is more similar to TRBJ2-7, so the J call may be wrong. This CDR3 is built from 15 residues. Germline loops: CDR1 SGDLS, CDR2 YYNGEE.